The clone carrying this TCR beta chain was detected a few times. Its antigen remains unidentified. TCRdb keeps only in-frame clones here, not all; method: immunoSEQ multiplex PCR. This table has around 60,000 clones, approximately 92% appearing once. Looked up from germline, CDR1 is GTSNPN and CDR2 is SVGIG (reference sequence). V was clipped by 5 bases and J by 4 bases, with 11 bases between them. The CDR3 has 12 amino acids. The sample belongs to a study of OX40 agonist ivuxolimab in advanced cancers. The study, taken as a whole, reports: By week 6 at 0.1 to 3.0 mg/kg, blood CD4+ and CD8+ T cells had expanded clonally. Among the least clonally expanded were partial responders at 0.1-3.0 mg/kg.

The sample here was CD4+ or CD8+ T cells sorted from blood, taken in a trial of the OX40 agonist ivuxolimab. The genes are TRBV30 and TRBJ2-5; D ambiguous. This receptor was taken from an adult with an advanced solid tumor such as melanoma, head and neck, liver or kidney cancer. The CDR3 is CAWGTPLETQYF. CDR3 in DNA: TGTGCCTGGGGCACACCTCTAGAGACCCAGTACTTC.